What follows describes a single T cell receptor beta chain. This record comes from a study of long-term antiretroviral therapy in people with HIV. The CDR3 contains 12 residues. Trimming removed 3 bases at V and 4 bases at J, with 6 bases between. Germline CDR1 and CDR2: KGHSH and LQKENI. At survey level, the immunoSEQ assay was run in its v3.0 version. The target of sequencing was about 35,000-50,000 T-cell genomes per sample. Sequenced by immunoSEQ multiplex PCR; TCRdb stores in-frame clones only, minus some. The table records tens of thousands of clones, approximately 90% of them present only once. The source material was unsorted PBMCs, sampled 1.1 years after starting antiretroviral therapy. The receptor comes from a man between 18 and 35 years old with HIV. The chain carries TRBV18 and TRBJ2-5; a weak D match, TRBD1 (5 bases). CDR3 nucleotides: TGTGCCAGCTCACCCAGGGTAGAGACCCAGTACTTC. Amino acids: CASSPRVETQYF.